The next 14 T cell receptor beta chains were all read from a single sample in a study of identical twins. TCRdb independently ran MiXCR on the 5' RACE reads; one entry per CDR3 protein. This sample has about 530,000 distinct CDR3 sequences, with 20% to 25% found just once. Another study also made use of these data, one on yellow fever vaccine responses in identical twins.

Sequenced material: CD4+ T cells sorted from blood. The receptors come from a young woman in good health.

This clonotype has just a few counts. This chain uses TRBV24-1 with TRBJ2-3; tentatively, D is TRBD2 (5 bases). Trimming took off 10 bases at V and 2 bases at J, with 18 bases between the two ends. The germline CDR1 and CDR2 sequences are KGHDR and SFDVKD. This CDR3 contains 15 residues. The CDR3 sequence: CATAARTSTTDTQYF. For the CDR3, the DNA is TGTGCCACAGCAGCCCGGACTTCTACCACAGATACGCAGTATTTT.

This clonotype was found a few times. In DNA form, the CDR3 reads TGTGCCAGCCAATCCGCGGCTAGCTCCTACAATGAGCAGTTCTTC. Protein product: CASQSAASSYNEQFF. This sequence joins TRBV12-3 or TRBV12-4 and TRBJ2-1; D is unclear. The CDR3 sequence is 15 residues long. V shed 8 bases and J shed 0 bases, with 14 bases lying between them.

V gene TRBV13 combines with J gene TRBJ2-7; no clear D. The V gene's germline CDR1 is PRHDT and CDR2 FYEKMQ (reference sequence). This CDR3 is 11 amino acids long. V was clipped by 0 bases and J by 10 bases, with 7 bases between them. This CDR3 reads CASSLGIEQYV. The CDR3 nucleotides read TGTGCCAGCAGCTTAGGGATCGAACAGTACGTC.

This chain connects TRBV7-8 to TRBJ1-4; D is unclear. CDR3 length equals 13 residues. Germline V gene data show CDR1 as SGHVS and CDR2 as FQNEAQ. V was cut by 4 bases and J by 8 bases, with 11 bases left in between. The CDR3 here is CASSWKAGEKLFF. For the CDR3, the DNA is TGTGCCAGCAGCTGGAAGGCTGGAGAAAAACTGTTTTTT.

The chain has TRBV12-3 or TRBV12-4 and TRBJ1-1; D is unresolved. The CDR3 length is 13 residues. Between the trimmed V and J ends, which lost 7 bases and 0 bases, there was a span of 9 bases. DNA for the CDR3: TGTGCCAGCACCCTCAAAATGAACACTGAAGCTTTCTTT. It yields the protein CASTLKMNTEAFF.

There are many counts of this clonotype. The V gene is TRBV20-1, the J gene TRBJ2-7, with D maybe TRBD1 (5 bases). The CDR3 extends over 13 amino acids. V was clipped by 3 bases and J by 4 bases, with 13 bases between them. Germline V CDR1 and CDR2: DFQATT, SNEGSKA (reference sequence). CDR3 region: CSASKGIGYEQYV. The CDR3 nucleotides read TGCAGTGCTAGTAAGGGGATAGGATACGAGCAGTACGTC.

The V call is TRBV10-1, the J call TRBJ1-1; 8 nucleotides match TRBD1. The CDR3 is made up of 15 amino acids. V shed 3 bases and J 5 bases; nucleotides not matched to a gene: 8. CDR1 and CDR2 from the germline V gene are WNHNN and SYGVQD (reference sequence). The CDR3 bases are TGCGCCAGCAGTGACCGGGACAGGTTCTCAACTGAAGCTTTCTTT. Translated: CASSDRDRFSTEAFF.

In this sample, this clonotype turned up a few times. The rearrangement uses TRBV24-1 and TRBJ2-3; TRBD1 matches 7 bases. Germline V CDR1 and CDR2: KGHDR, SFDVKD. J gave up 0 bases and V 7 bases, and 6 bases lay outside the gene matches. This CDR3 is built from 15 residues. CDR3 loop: CATSQTGSSTDTQYF. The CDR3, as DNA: TGTGCCACCAGCCAGACAGGGTCTAGCACAGATACGCAGTATTTT.

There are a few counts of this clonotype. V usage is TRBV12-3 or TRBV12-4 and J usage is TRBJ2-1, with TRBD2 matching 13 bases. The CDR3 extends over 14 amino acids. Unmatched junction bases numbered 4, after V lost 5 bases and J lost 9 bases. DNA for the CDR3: TGTGCCAGCAGTCCGGGACTAGCGGGGTTTGAGCAGTTCTTC. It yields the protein CASSPGLAGFEQFF.

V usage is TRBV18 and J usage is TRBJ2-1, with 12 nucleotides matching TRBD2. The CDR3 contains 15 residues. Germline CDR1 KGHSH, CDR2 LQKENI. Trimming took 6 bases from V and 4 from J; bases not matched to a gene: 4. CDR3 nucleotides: TGTGCCAGCTCGATGACTAGCGGGGGTTACAATGAGCAGTTCTTC. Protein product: CASSMTSGGYNEQFF.

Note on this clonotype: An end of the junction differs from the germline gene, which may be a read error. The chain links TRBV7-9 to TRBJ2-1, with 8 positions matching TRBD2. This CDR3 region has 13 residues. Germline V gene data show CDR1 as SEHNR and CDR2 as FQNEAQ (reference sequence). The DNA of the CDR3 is TGTGCCAGCAGCTTACCCCTAGCGGGCCCCTTCGTCTTC. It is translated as CASSLPLAGPFVF. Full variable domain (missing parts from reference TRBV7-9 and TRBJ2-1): DTGVSQNPRHKITKRGQNVTFRCDPISEHNRLYWYRQTLGQGPEFLTYFQNEAQLEKSRLLSDRFSAERPKGSFSTLEIQRTEQGDSAMYLCASSLPLAGPFVFGPGTRLTVL.

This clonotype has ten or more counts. The CDR3 reads CASSRDRGRNEQYF. CDR3 nucleotide sequence: TGCGCCAGCAGCCGGGACAGGGGGCGCAACGAGCAGTACTTC. V is TRBV5-1 and J is TRBJ2-7, with 12 bases that match TRBD1. This CDR3 comprises 14 residues. V lost 4 bases, J lost 5 bases, and 4 bases stayed unmatched. The germline CDR1 and CDR2 sequences are SGHRS and YFSETQ.

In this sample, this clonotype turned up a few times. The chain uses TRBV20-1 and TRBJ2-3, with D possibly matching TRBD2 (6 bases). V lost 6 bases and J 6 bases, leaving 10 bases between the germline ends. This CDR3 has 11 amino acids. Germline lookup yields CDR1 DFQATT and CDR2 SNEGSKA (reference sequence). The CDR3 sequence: CSAPRGDTQYF. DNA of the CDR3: TGCAGTGCACCACGGGGGGATACGCAGTATTTT.

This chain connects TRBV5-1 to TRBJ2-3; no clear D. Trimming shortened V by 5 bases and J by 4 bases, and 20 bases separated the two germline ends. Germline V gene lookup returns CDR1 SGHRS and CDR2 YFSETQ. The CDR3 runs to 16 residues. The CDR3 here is CASRLQQSPYSDTQYF. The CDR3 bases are TGCGCCAGCAGGCTCCAACAGAGTCCGTACTCAGATACGCAGTATTTT.